This T cell receptor beta chain was sequenced for a study of resident and recirculating memory T cells in vitiligo. CDR1 is SGHNT, CDR2 YYREEE, per germline (reference sequence). Between the trimmed V and J ends, which lost 7 bases and 0 bases, there was a span of 13 bases. This CDR3 is built from 15 residues. Overall study findings and caveats: Vitiligo lesions lacked a unique dominant clone, and clonality varied.

Only in-frame clones appear in the TCRdb table, and some are missing; sequencing was by immunoSEQ multiplex PCR. The data show around 76,000 clones, approximately 89% seen once. Comments on this clone: Its antigen is unidentified.

Sample: blood. The chain carries TRBV5-4 and TRBJ1-4; weak D call: TRBD1 (5 bases). The TCR was taken from a male donor with vitiligo. The CDR3 here is CASHGGDSTNEKLFF. The CDR3 nucleotides are TGTGCCAGCCACGGGGGGGACTCAACTAATGAAAAACTGTTTTTT.